This T cell receptor beta chain originates from a study of blood T cells in healthy people across ages. The second PCR ran about 6 to 11 cycles with a sample-barcoded 5' primer and J-beta primers. The template-switch adaptor, which had 12 random nucleotides, put a tag on each cDNA molecule. TCRdb ran MiXCR on the 5' RACE reads and lists one entry per CDR3 protein. Of about 1.1 million distinct CDR3 sequences in the sample, about two fifths are singletons; the top ten hold under 15%. CDR1 SGHRS and CDR2 YFSETQ come from the germline V gene. Trimming took 4 bases from V and 11 from J; bases not matched to a gene: 13. The CDR3 runs 14 residues. Investigators took roughly 9.5 milliliters of peripheral blood from every donor. Researchers report isolating at least 7 million PBMCs per sample.

The receptor was derived from a man aged 18 to 30 in good health. The sample was blood. This chain links TRBV5-1 with TRBJ2-5; 8 nucleotides align to TRBD1. Here the CDR3 reads CASSQGQEHNEQYF. Here the CDR3 DNA reads TGCGCCAGCAGCCAGGGACAGGAGCACAATGAGCAGTACTTC. Complete variable domain (other parts from reference TRBV5-1 and TRBJ2-5): KAGVTQTPRYLIKTRGQQVTLSCSPISGHRSVSWYQQTPGQGLQFLFEYFSETQRNKGNFPGRFSGRQFSNSRSEMNVSTLELGDSALYLCASSQGQEHNEQYFGPGTRLLVL.